This entry lists 10 T cell receptor beta chains sequenced from one sample in a study of CD8+CD57+ T cells in acquired aplastic anemia. CDR3 and TCR beta VDJ profiling relied on a genomic DNA template. TCRdb recomputed calls from the reads with MiXCR, one row per CDR3 protein. The table shows 300,000 or so distinct CDR3 sequences, with roughly 61% occurring only once. For sequencing, patients were chosen who had shown expansion of CD8+CD57+ cells by flow cytometry. The sample taken for sequencing was sorted CD4+, CD8+, or CD8+CD57+ T cells (not recorded which) from PBMCs. These receptors were collected from a human donor with aplastic anemia.

On this clonotype: This likely comes from a read error, as the CDR3 has no conserved phenylalanine or tryptophan at its end. V usage is TRBV19 and J usage is TRBJ1-6; D gene unclear. Germline V gene data show CDR1 as LNHDA and CDR2 as SQIVND (reference sequence). The CDR3 runs to 12 residues. The CDR3: CAGSNMGSPLHS. CDR3 nucleotide sequence: TGTGCCGGTAGTAACATGGGCTCACCCCTCCACTCT.

The J gene is TRBJ2-5, the V gene TRBV20-1; 10 bases are shared with TRBD2. CDR1 and CDR2 from the germline V gene are DFQATT and SNEGSKA (reference sequence). Trimming cost V 5 bases and J 5 bases; bases outside gene matches: 11. There are 15 residues in the CDR3. The CDR3 reads CSAFGSGGGAETQYF. The CDR3 DNA sequence: TGCAGTGCTTTTGGGAGCGGGGGGGGGGCGGAGACCCAGTACTTC.

This clonotype was seen many times. The chain combines TRBV6-5 with TRBJ1-1; tentative D call: TRBD1 (5 bases). Per the germline V gene, CDR1 is MNHEY and CDR2 is SVGAGI. Trimming removed 5 bases from V and 1 base from J, with 11 bases in between. The CDR3 is 14 residues long. CDR3 region: CASSRTLTNTEAFF. The CDR3 nucleotides read TGTGCCAGCAGTAGGACACTTACGAACACTGAAGCTTTCTTT.

This clonotype was observed a handful of times. The rearrangement joins TRBV9 to TRBJ2-5; 8 bases line up with TRBD1. Looked up from germline, CDR1 is SGDLS and CDR2 is YYNGEE. The CDR3 length is 14 residues. Trimming cost V 1 base and J 5 bases; bases outside gene matches: 4. CDR3 DNA: TGTGCCAGCAGCGTAAGGACAGGGTTGGAGACCCAGTACTTC. This sequence encodes CASSVRTGLETQYF.

The sample holds many counts of this clonotype. The V gene is TRBV5-1, the J gene TRBJ2-2; D not resolved. Germline loops: CDR1 SGHRS, CDR2 YFSETQ. Trimming cost V 4 bases and J 6 bases, with 16 bases left between them. CDR3 length: 15 residues. The CDR3 reads CASSELSSEAGELFF. CDR3 DNA sequence: TGCGCCAGCAGCGAATTGTCGAGTGAGGCCGGGGAGCTGTTTTTT.

This rearrangement joins TRBV10-3 to TRBJ1-6, with D unclear. The CDR3 runs 14 residues. V dropped 2 bases and J dropped 6 bases, with 8 bases sitting between them. Germline V gene sequence: CDR1 ENHRY, CDR2 SYGVKD. The CDR3 spells CAISEGGPNSPLHF. CDR3 in DNA: TGTGCCATCAGTGAGGGCGGTCCTAATTCACCCCTCCACTTT.

The chain couples TRBV7-9 to TRBJ1-5, with D possibly TRBD1 on 6 matching bases. The V gene's germline CDR1 is SEHNR and CDR2 FQNEAQ (reference sequence). Trimming took off 6 bases at V and 5 bases at J, with 11 bases between the two ends. This CDR3 is built from 13 residues. The CDR3 coding sequence is TGTGCCAGCAGTGAAGGGGGGGATCAGCCCCAGCATTTT. Translation gives CASSEGGDQPQHF.

The chain uses TRBV19 and TRBJ2-7; a weak D match, TRBD1 (5 bases). The CDR3 extends over 15 amino acids. The germline CDR1 and CDR2 sequences are LNHDA and SQIVND (reference sequence). The V and J ends lost 3 bases and 3 bases respectively, with 15 bases between them. CDR3 residues: CASSIQGGEFYEQYF. The CDR3 DNA is TGTGCCAGTAGTATTCAGGGTGGCGAATTCTACGAGCAGTACTTC.

This clonotype appeared many times. V gene TRBV6-1 combines with J gene TRBJ2-1; 13 bases map to TRBD2. V lost 4 bases to trimming and J lost 9 bases; unmatched junction nucleotides: 6. CDR1 is MNHNS and CDR2 is SASEGT in the germline V gene. The CDR3 has 15 residues. The CDR3, as DNA: TGTGCCAGCAGTGGCGGGACTAGCGGGATTGGTGAGCAGTTCTTC. It yields the protein CASSGGTSGIGEQFF.

This clonotype was seen many times. The chain carries TRBV5-1 and TRBJ2-5, with D perhaps matching TRBD1 or TRBD2 (7 bases each). From germline, CDR1 is SGHRS and CDR2 YFSETQ. The CDR3 is made up of 18 amino acids. The V and J ends lost 2 bases and 5 bases respectively, with 25 bases between them. This CDR3 is CASSFTTPSTGREETQYF. The CDR3 bases are TGCGCCAGCAGCTTCACCACACCTTCGACAGGGCGGGAGGAGACCCAGTACTTC.